This paragraph covers one T cell receptor beta chain sequence. In this sample, this clone turned up once. The antigen this receptor binds is unknown. The sample holds no much larger clone one base away, and base qualities are not on file. TCRbeta CDR3 regions were amplified from genomic DNA by means of the immunoSEQ Assay, a bias-controlled multiplex PCR. On the authors' methods: Nucleated cell counts per sample were estimated from amplification of reference gene primers within the assay. To quantify the absolute abundance of each unique TCRbeta CDR3 rearrangement, sequence reads were collapsed and filtered. For each sample, productive Simpson clonality was calculated by taking the square root of Simpson's diversity index across productive rearrangements. Drawn from immuneACCESS, this table holds only the in-frame rearrangements with V and J called that TCRdb kept. Clones are partly lost; checked studies trace under half to an unresolved V gene and leave the rest unexplained. That table is the source of V, J and clone size, and D and trimming were worked out from the DNA. The sample table contains about 270,000 clones; only one count was recorded for approximately 86% of them. Around 8.8% of the sample is held by the ten biggest clonotypes.

Each collaborating institution followed its own protocols to collect whole blood in K2EDTA tubes. Collaborator samples were shipped for TCRbeta analysis as frozen whole blood, isolated PBMCs, or DNA extracted from either sample type. The V end gives up 2 bases and the J end 8 bases, leaving 6 bases in the junction not matched to a gene. Including the terminal cysteine and phenylalanine, the CDR3 comprises 13 residues. The retained sequence is limited to the CDR3, 39 bases, with the frame set at the first base. Reading the germline V gene gives CDR1 MNHNS and CDR2 SASEGT. The data were obtained in a study of blood T cell repertoires in COVID-19 (dated by TCRdb to about 2020). Context from the whole study: Samples covering the acute and convalescent phases of COVID-19 were provided by collaborators in the United States, Italy and Spain. Sample metadata almost always included a de-identified subject ID, COVID-19 status, age in years and sex. HLA class I and class II types, where available, came from metadata supplied by the sample provider rather than from assay-based typing. The material from the prospective study consisted of cDNA or gDNA derived from T cells, B-cell-depleted T cells, or PBMCs. Samples were obtained from the ongoing ImmuneRACE study (first 160 participants) and from about 1,300 subjects provided by 6 global collaborators. The repertoires were released in a freely available public database intended as a resource for research on the immune response to SARS-CoV-2. Deeply sampled blood TCRbeta repertoires from subjects exposed to, actively infected with, or recovered from COVID-19 were included in the dataset. General study outcomes and caveats: How much clinical and demographic metadata was included differed by source and by participant, and the metadata was provided uncurated.

The specimen sequenced was peripheral blood. This sequence uses TRBV6-1 and TRBJ2-7; 7 bases in the middle match TRBD1. The receptor comes from a man in his forties or fifties with active or convalescent COVID-19. In nucleotide form, the sequence is TGTGCCAGCAGTGAAAACAGGGGTGGCCAGCAGTACTTC. The encoded protein is CASSENRGGQQYF.